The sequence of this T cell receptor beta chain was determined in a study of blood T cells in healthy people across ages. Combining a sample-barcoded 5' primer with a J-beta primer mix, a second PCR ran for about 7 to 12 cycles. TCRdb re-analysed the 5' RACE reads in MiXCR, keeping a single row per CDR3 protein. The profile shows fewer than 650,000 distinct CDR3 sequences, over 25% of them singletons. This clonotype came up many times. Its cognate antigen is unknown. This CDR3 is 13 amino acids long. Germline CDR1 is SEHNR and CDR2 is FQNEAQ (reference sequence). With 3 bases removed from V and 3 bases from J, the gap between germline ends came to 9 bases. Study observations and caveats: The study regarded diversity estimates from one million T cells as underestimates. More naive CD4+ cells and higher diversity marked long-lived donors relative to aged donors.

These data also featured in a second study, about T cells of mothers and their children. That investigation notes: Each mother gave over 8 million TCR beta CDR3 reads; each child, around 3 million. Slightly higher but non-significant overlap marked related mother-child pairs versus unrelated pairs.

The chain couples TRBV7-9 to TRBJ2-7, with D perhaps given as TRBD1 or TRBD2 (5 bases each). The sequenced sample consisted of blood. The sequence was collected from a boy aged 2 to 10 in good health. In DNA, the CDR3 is TGTGCCAGCAGCTTCCGGGACGGCTACGAGCAGTACTTC. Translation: CASSFRDGYEQYF.